The entry below describes one T cell receptor beta chain. One junction end does not reproduce the germline sequence, and a read error may be involved. Using immunoSEQ multiplex PCR, the repertoire was profiled, and TCRdb retains in-frame clones only, with some absent. This table holds around 1,900,000 clones, just under 95% found once. These data are taken from a study of shared clonotypes between healthy human individuals. Germline CDR1 is SGHVS and CDR2 is FQNEAQ. The CDR3 length is 15 residues. The naive CD8 subset, CD45RO-negative cells positively selected for CCR7, excluded terminally differentiated effector memory CD45RA+ cells.

The chain joins TRBV7-8 to TRBJ2-2; 9 bases are a match to TRBD2. This clonotype originated in a man between 18 and 35 years old in good health. Some clones in this sample may be carry-over from other donors' samples. Sequenced material: naive CD8+ T cells from PBMCs. This CDR3 is CASRLAGANTGELFF. The CDR3 region has the DNA TGTGCCAGCAGATTAGCGGGAGCAAACACCGGGGAGCTGTTTTTT.